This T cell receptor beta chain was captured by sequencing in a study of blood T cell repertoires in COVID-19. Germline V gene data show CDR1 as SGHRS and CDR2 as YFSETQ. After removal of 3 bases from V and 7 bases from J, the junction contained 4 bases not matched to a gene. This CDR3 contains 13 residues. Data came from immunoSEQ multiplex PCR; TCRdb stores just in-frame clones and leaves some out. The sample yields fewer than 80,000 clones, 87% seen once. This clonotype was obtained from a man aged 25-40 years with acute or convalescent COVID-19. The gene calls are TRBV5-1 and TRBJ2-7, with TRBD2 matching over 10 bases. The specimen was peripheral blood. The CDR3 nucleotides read TGCGCCAGCAGCTCGGGACTAGCGAGGGAGCAGTACTTC. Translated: CASSSGLAREQYF.